This TCR beta chain appears in the sequencing data of a study of Ad26.COV2.S vaccination and SARS-CoV-2 variants. Across the study: Enrolled in COV1001, the donor was in the Ad26.COV2.S trial arm, which received the vaccine. Each vaccinee took Ad26.COV2.S intramuscularly, once or twice 56 days apart. Findings and caveats of the study: Measurement of non-spike TCR breadth gave similar results in vaccine and placebo recipients.

Sequenced by immunoSEQ multiplex PCR; TCRdb stores in-frame clones only, minus some. This table has approximately 460,000 clones, roughly 87% appearing once. Regarding this clone: Its antigen is unidentified.

CDR1 is MGHDK and CDR2 is SYGVNS in the germline V gene. Trimming took 8 bases from V and 4 from J, leaving 8 bases between them. CDR3 length equals 11 residues. Treatment specified: roughly 20 received Ad26.COV2.S at low or high dose, single or two shots; roughly five received placebo; per-sample allocation not given. Day 63 after the first vaccine or placebo injection was the time point for sampling. In the vaccine, an Ad26 vector expressed the SARS-CoV-2 spike of the Wuhan strain. Sequenced material: peripheral blood, taken in a trial of Ad26.COV2.S vaccine versus placebo. The TCR sequence derives from a person aged 18 to 65 who received the Ad26.COV2.S COVID-19 vaccine or a placebo. The V gene is TRBV25-1, the J gene TRBJ1-1; D is ambiguous. The CDR3 spells CASGSATEAFF. In DNA, the CDR3 is TGTGCCAGCGGATCGGCCACTGAAGCTTTCTTT.